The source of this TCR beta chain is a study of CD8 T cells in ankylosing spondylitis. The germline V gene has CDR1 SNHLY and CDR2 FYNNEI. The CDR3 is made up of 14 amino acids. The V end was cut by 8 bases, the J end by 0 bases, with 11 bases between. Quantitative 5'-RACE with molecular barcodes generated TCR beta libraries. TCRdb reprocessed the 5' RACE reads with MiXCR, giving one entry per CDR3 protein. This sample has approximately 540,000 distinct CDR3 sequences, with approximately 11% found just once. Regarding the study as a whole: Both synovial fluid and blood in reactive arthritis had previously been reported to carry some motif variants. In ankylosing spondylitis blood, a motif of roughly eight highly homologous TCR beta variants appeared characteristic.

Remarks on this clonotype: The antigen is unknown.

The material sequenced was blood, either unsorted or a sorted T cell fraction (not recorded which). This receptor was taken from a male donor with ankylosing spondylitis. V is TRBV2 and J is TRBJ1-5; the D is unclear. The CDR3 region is CASCEAHSNQPQHF. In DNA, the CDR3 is TGTGCCAGCTGCGAGGCCCATAGCAATCAGCCCCAGCATTTT.